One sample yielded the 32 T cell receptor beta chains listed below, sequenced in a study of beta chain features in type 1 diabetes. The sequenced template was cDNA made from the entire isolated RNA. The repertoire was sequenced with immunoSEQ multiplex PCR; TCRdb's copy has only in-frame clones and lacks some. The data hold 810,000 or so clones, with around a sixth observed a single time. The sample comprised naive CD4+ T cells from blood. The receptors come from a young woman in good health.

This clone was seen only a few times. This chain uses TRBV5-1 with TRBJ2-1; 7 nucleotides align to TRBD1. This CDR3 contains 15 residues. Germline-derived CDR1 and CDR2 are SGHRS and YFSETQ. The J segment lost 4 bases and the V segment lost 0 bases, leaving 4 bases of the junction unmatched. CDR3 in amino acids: CASSLGDREYNEQFF. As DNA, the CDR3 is TGCGCCAGCAGCTTGGGGGACAGAGAATACAATGAGCAGTTCTTC.

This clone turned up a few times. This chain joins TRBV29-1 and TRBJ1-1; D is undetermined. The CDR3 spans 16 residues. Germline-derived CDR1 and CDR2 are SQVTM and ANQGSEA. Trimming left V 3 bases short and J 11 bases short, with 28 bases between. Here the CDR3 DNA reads TGCAGCGTTGACCGGGCCAGATCGAAGGATAGGAATCGGGCTTTCTTT. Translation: CSVDRARSKDRNRAFF. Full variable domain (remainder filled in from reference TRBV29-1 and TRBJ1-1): SAVISQKPSRDICQRGTSLTIQCQVDSQVTMMFWYRQQPGQSLTLIATANQGSEATYESGFVIDKFPISRPNLTFSTLTVSNMSPEDSSIYLCSVDRARSKDRNRAFFGQGTRLTVV.

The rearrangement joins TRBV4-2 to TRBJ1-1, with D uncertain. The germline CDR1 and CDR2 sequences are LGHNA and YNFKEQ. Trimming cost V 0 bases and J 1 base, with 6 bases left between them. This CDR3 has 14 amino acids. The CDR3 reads CASSQEWENTEAFF. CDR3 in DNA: TGTGCCAGCAGCCAAGAGTGGGAGAACACTGAAGCTTTCTTT.

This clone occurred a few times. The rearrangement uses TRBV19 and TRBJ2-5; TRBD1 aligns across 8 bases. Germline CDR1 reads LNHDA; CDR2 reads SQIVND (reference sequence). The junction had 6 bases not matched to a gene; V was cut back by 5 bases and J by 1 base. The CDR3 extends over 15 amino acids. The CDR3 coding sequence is TGTGCCAGTAGTGACCGGGACAGGCTCCAAGAGACCCAGTACTTC. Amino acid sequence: CASSDRDRLQETQYF.

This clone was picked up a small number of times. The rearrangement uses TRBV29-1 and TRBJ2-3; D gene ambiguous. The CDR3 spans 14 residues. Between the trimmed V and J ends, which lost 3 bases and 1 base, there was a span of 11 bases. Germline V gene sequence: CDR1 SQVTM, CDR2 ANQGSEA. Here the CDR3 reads CSVDLRWGTDTQYF. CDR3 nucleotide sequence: TGCAGCGTTGACCTGCGATGGGGCACAGATACGCAGTATTTT.

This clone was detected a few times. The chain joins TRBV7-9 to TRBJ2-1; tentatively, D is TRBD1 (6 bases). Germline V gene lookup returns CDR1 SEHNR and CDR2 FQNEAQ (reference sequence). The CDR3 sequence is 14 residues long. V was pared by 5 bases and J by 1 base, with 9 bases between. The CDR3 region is CASSPGQSYNEQFF. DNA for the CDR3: TGTGCCAGCAGCCCAGGACAGTCCTACAATGAGCAGTTCTTC.

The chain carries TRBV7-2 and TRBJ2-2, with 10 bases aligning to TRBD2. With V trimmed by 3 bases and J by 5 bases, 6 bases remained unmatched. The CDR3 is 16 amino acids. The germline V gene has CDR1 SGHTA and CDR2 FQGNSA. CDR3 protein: CASSFNTGLATGELFF. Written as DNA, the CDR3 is TGTGCCAGCAGCTTCAACACGGGACTAGCGACCGGGGAGCTGTTTTTT. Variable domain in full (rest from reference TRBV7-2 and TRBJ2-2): GAGVSQSPSNKVTEKGKDVELRCDPISGHTALYWYRQSLGQGLEFLIYFQGNSAPDKSGLPSDRFSAERTGGSVSTLTIQRTQQEDSAVYLCASSFNTGLATGELFFGEGSRLTVL.

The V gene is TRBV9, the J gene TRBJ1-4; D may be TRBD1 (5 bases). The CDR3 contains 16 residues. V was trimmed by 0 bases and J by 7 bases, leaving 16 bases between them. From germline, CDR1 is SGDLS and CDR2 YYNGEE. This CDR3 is CASSVAPAKGAEKLFF. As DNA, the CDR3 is TGTGCCAGCAGCGTAGCTCCGGCCAAAGGGGCTGAAAAACTGTTTTTT. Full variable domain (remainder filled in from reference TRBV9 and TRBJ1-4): DSGVTQTPKHLITATGQRVTLRCSPRSGDLSVYWYQQSLDQGLQFLIQYYNGEERAKGNILERFSAQQFPDLHSELNLSSLELGDSALYFCASSVAPAKGAEKLFFGSGTQLSVL.

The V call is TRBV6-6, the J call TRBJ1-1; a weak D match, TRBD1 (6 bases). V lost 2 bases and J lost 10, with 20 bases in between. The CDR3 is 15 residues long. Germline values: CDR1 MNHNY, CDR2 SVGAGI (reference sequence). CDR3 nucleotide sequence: TGTGCCAGCAGTTACCCCTCCACAGGGTGGCTCGTAGCTTTCTTT. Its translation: CASSYPSTGWLVAFF.

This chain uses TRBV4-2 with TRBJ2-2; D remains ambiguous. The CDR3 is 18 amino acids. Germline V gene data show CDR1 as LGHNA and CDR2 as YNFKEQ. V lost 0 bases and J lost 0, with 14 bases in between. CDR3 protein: CASSQEASTYANTGELFF. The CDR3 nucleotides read TGTGCCAGCAGCCAAGAAGCGTCAACATACGCGAACACCGGGGAGCTGTTTTTT.

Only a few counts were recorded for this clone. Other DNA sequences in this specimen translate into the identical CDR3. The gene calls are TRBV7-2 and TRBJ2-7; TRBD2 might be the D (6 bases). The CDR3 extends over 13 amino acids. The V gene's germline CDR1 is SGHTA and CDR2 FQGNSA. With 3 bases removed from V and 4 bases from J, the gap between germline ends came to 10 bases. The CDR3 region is CASSFASGYEQYF. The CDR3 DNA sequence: TGTGCCAGCAGCTTTGCCAGCGGGTACGAGCAGTACTTC.

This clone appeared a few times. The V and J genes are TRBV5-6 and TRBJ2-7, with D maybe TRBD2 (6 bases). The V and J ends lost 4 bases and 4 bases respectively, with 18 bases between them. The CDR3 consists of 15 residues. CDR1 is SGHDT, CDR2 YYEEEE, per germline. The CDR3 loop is CASSHPGPAGYEQYF. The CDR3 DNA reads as TGTGCCAGCAGCCACCCAGGGCCGGCGGGATACGAGCAGTACTTC.

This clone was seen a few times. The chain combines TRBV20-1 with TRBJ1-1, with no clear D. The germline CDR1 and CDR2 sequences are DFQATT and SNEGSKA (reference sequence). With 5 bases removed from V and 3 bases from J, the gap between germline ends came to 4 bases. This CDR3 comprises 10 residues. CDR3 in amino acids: CSADYTEAFF. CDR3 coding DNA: TGCAGTGCTGATTACACTGAAGCTTTCTTT.

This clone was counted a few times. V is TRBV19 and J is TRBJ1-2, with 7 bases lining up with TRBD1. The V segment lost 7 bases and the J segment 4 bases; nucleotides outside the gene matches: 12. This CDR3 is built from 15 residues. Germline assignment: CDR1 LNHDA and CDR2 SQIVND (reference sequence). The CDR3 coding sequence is TGTGCCAGTAAACCCGAGACAGGGTTTAGCTATGGCTACACCTTC. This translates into CASKPETGFSYGYTF. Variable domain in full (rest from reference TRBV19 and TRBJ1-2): DGGITQSPKYLFRKEGQNVTLSCEQNLNHDAMYWYRQDPGQGLRLIYYSQIVNDFQKGDIAEGYSVSREKKESFPLTVTSAQKNPTAFYLCASKPETGFSYGYTFGSGTRLTVV.

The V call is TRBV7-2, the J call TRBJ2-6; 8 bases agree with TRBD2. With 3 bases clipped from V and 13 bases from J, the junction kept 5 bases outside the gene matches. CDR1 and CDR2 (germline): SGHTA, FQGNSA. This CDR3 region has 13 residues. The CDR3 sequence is CASSFPGLEVLTF. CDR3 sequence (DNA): TGTGCCAGCAGCTTTCCGGGACTAGAAGTCCTGACTTTC.

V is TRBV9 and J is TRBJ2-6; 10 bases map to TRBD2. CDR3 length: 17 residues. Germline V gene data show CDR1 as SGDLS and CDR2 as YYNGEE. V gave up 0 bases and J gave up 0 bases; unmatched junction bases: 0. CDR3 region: CASSVVAGGSGANVLTF. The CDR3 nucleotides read TGTGCCAGCAGCGTAGTAGCGGGGGGCTCTGGGGCCAACGTCCTGACTTTC.

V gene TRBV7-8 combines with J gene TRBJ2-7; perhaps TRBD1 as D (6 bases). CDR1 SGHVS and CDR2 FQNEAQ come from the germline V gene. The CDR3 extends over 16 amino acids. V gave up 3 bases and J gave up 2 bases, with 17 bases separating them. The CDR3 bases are TGTGCCAGCAGCTTCAAGTTCCAGGGGCAAACCTACGAGCAGTACTTC. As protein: CASSFKFQGQTYEQYF.

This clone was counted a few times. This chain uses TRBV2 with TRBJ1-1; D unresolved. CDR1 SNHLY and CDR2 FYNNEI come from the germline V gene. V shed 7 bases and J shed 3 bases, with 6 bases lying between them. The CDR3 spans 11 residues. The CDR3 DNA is TGTGCCAGCAAGGGCTACACTGAAGCTTTCTTT. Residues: CASKGYTEAFF.

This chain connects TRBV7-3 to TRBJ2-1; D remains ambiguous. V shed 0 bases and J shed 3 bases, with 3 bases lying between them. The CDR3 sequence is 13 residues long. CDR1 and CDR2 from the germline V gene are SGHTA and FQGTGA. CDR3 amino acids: CASSLTHYNEQFF. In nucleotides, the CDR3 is TGTGCCAGCAGCTTAACTCACTACAATGAGCAGTTCTTC. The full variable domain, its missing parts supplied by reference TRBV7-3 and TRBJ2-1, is GAGVSQTPSNKVTEKGKYVELRCDPISGHTALYWYRQSLGQGPEFLIYFQGTGAADDSGLPNDRFFAVRPEGSVSTLKIQRTERGDSAVYLCASSLTHYNEQFFGPGTRLTVL.

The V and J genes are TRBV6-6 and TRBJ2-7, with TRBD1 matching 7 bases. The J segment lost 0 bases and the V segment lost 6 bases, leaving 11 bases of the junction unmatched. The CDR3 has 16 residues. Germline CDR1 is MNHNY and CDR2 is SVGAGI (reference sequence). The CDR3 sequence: CASRPDPGQSSYEQYF. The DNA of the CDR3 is TGTGCCAGCAGACCTGACCCGGGACAGAGCTCCTACGAGCAGTACTTC.

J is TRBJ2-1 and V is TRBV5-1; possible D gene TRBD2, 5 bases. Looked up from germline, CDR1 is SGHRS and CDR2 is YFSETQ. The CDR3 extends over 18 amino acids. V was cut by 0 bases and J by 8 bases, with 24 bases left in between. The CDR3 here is CASSLVTRRLANFDEQFF. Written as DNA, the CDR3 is TGCGCCAGCAGCTTGGTAACTAGGCGCCTAGCCAATTTCGATGAGCAGTTCTTC. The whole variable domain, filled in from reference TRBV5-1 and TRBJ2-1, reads KAGVTQTPRYLIKTRGQQVTLSCSPISGHRSVSWYQQTPGQGLQFLFEYFSETQRNKGNFPGRFSGRQFSNSRSEMNVSTLELGDSALYLCASSLVTRRLANFDEQFFGPGTRLTVL.

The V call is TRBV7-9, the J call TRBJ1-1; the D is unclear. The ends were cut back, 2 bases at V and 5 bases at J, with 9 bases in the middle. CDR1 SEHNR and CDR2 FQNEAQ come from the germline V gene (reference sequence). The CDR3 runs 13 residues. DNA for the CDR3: TGTGCCAGCAGCTTACAGATTTGGACTGAAGCTTTCTTT. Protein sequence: CASSLQIWTEAFF.

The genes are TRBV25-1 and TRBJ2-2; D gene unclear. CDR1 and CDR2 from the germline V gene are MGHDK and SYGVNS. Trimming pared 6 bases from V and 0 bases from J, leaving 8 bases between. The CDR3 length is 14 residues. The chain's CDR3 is CASSSTPNTGELFF. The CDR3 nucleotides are TGTGCCAGCAGCTCTACCCCGAACACCGGGGAGCTGTTTTTT.

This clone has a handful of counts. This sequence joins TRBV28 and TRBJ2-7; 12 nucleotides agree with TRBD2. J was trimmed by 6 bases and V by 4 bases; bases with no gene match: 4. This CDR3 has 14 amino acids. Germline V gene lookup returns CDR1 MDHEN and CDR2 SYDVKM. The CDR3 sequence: CASSSPGLAGEQYF. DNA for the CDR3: TGTGCCAGCAGTTCCCCGGGACTAGCGGGCGAGCAGTACTTC.

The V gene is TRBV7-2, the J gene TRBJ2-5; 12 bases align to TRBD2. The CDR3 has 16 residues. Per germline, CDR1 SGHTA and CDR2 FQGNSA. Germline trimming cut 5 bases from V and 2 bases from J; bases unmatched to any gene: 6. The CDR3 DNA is TGTGCCAGCAGCAGACTAGCGGGGGCGAATCAAGAGACCCAGTACTTC. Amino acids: CASSRLAGANQETQYF.

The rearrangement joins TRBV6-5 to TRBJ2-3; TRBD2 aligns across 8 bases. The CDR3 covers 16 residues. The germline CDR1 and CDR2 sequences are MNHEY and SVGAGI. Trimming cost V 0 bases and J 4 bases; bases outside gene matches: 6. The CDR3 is CASSYSGLASADTQYF. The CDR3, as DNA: TGTGCCAGCAGTTACTCCGGACTAGCCTCCGCAGATACGCAGTATTTT.

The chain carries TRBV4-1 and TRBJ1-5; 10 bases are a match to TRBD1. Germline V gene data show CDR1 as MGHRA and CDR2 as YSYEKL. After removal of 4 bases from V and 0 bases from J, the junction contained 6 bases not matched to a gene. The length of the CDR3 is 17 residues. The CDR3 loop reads CASSPTDRGSSNQPQHF. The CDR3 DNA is TGCGCCAGCAGCCCGACGGACAGGGGGAGTAGCAATCAGCCCCAGCATTTT.

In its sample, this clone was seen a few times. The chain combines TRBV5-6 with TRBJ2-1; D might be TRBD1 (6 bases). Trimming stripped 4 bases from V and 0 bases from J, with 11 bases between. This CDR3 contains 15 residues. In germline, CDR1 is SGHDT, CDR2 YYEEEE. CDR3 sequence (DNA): TGTGCCAGCAGCCGAGGGGGTTACTCCTACAATGAGCAGTTCTTC. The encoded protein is CASSRGGYSYNEQFF. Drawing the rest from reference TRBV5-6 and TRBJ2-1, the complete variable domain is DAGVTQSPTHLIKTRGQQVTLRCSPKSGHDTVSWYQQALGQGPQFIFQYYEEEERQRGNFPDRFSGHQFPNYSSELNVNALLLGDSALYLCASSRGGYSYNEQFFGPGTRLTVL.

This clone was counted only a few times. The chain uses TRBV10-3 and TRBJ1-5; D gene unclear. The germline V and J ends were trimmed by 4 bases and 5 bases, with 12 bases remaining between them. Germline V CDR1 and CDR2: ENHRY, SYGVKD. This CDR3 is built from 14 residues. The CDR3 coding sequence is TGTGCCATCAGTGCAAACGGGCGAGATCAGCCCCAGCATTTT. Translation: CAISANGRDQPQHF.

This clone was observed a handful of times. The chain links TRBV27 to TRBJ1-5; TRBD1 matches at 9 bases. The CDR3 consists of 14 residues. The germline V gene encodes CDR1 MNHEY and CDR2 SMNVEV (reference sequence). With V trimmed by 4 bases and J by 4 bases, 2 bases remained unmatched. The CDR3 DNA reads TGTGCCAGCAGTTGGACAGGGGTAAATCAGCCCCAGCATTTT. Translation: CASSWTGVNQPQHF.

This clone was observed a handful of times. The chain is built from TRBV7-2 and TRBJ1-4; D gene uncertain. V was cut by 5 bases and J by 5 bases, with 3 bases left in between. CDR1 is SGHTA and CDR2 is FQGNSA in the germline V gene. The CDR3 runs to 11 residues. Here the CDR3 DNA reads TGTGCCAGCAGCGGCAATGAAAAACTGTTTTTT. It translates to CASSGNEKLFF.

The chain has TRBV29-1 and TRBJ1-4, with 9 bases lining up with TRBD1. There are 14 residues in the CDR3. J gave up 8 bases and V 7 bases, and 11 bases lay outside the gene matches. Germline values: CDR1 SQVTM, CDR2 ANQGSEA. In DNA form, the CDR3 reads TGCAGCGCCCTCAGTGGGACAGGGTTAGAAAAACTGTTTTTT. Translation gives CSALSGTGLEKLFF. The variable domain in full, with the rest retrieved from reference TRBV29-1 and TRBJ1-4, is SAVISQKPSRDICQRGTSLTIQCQVDSQVTMMFWYRQQPGQSLTLIATANQGSEATYESGFVIDKFPISRPNLTFSTLTVSNMSPEDSSIYLCSALSGTGLEKLFFGSGTQLSVL.